Listed below are T cell receptor beta chains from one sample, sequenced in a study of blood T cell repertoires in COVID-19. Method: immunoSEQ multiplex PCR; TCRdb's copy keeps in-frame clones and lacks some. The sample contains over 150,000 clones, approximately 79% of which appear only once. Sequenced material: PBMCs or T cells enriched from blood (not recorded which). The receptor set was obtained from a man between 45 and 60 years old who had recovered from COVID-19. Each CDR3 is given with its conserved first and last residue. The order of the fields is clone size, V gene, D gene, CDR3 length, J gene, CDR3 DNA, CDR3 protein. The D gene is left open where the match is weak. Rows give clone size only sometimes, using once, few, many, or a class for an expanded clone.

clone_size: .; v_call: TRBV2; d_call: TRBD1; cdr3_length: 16; j_call: TRBJ1-6; cdr3_nt: TGTGCCAGCAGTGAAATGGGGGGACAGCTAGGTTCACCCCTCCACTTT; cdr3_aa: CASSEMGGQLGSPLHF
clone_size: .; v_call: TRBV5-6; d_call: TRBD1; cdr3_length: 17; j_call: TRBJ1-3; cdr3_nt: TGTGCCAGCAGCTATAACACAGGGGCCCTCTCTGGAAACACCATATATTTT; cdr3_aa: CASSYNTGALSGNTIYF
clone_size: .; v_call: TRBV5-1; d_call: .; cdr3_length: 14; j_call: TRBJ2-5; cdr3_nt: TGCGCCAGCAGCCCCGGACAGCCCCAGGAGACCCAGTACTTC; cdr3_aa: CASSPGQPQETQYF
clone_size: .; v_call: TRBV11-2; d_call: .; cdr3_length: 13; j_call: TRBJ2-7; cdr3_nt: TGTGCCAGCAGCCCACAAGGGGCTGGAGAGCAGTACTTC; cdr3_aa: CASSPQGAGEQYF
clone_size: once; v_call: TRBV6-2/TRBV6-3; d_call: .; cdr3_length: 15; j_call: TRBJ1-1; cdr3_nt: TGTGCCAGCAGTTACGCGGGGGGAAGGCTGACTGAAGCTTTCTTT; cdr3_aa: CASSYAGGRLTEAFF
clone_size: .; v_call: TRBV15; d_call: .; cdr3_length: 14; j_call: TRBJ1-6; cdr3_nt: TGTGCCACCAGCAGAGATACTCTTAATTCACCCCTCCACTTT; cdr3_aa: CATSRDTLNSPLHF
clone_size: once; v_call: TRBV19; d_call: .; cdr3_length: 15; j_call: TRBJ2-3; cdr3_nt: TGTGCCAGTAGCCCGGGGGGCCGGGTGGGTAATACGCAGTATTTT; cdr3_aa: CASSPGGRVGNTQYF
clone_size: few; v_call: TRBV7-2; d_call: TRBD1; cdr3_length: 13; j_call: TRBJ1-2; cdr3_nt: TGTGCCAGCAGCTTCGACAGGGACTATGGCTACACCTTC; cdr3_aa: CASSFDRDYGYTF
clone_size: .; v_call: TRBV2; d_call: TRBD1; cdr3_length: 14; j_call: TRBJ1-5; cdr3_nt: TGTGCCAGCAGTGTTACAGGGGTACGTCAGCCCCAGCATTTT; cdr3_aa: CASSVTGVRQPQHF
clone_size: .; v_call: TRBV19; d_call: .; cdr3_length: 16; j_call: TRBJ1-3; cdr3_nt: TGTGCCAGTAGTATAGACTCAGTCGTCTCTGGAAACACCATATATTTT; cdr3_aa: CASSIDSVVSGNTIYF
clone_size: few; v_call: TRBV4-2; d_call: TRBD2; cdr3_length: 18; j_call: TRBJ2-1; cdr3_nt: TGTGCCAGCAGCCAAGCGGGCACGGGCGGGGGGGCGGAGAATGAGCAGTTCTTC; cdr3_aa: CASSQAGTGGGAENEQFF
clone_size: .; v_call: TRBV7-6; d_call: .; cdr3_length: 16; j_call: TRBJ2-1; cdr3_nt: TGTGCCAGCAGCTTCATAGCGGCTAGCTCCTACAATGAGCAGTTCTTC; cdr3_aa: CASSFIAASSYNEQFF
clone_size: .; v_call: TRBV15; d_call: .; cdr3_length: 18; j_call: TRBJ2-7; cdr3_nt: TGTGCCACCAGCAGAGCCCTGTTAGTGGGTGGGTCTCCGGGGGAGCAGTACTTC; cdr3_aa: CATSRALLVGGSPGEQYF
clone_size: .; v_call: TRBV2; d_call: .; cdr3_length: 14; j_call: TRBJ1-5; cdr3_nt: TGTGCCAGCAGTGGCAGATCTAGCAATCAGCCCCAGCATTTT; cdr3_aa: CASSGRSSNQPQHF
clone_size: .; v_call: TRBV7-9; d_call: .; cdr3_length: 12; j_call: TRBJ2-5; cdr3_nt: TGTGCCAGCAGCTTGCCCCAAGGACTTTGGTACTTC; cdr3_aa: CASSLPQGLWYF
clone_size: .; v_call: TRBV7-2; d_call: TRBD1; cdr3_length: 15; j_call: TRBJ1-2; cdr3_nt: TGTGCCAGCAGCTTAGGCCCCAGGGGGGACTATGGCTACACCTTC; cdr3_aa: CASSLGPRGDYGYTF
clone_size: .; v_call: TRBV30; d_call: .; cdr3_length: 12; j_call: TRBJ1-2; cdr3_nt: TGTGCCTGGAGTGAAACAGGCTATGGCTACACCTTC; cdr3_aa: CAWSETGYGYTF
clone_size: .; v_call: TRBV27; d_call: .; cdr3_length: 15; j_call: TRBJ2-2; cdr3_nt: TGTGCCAGCAGTTTGGGGCTTACGAACACCGGGGAGCTGTTTTTT; cdr3_aa: CASSLGLTNTGELFF
clone_size: .; v_call: TRBV4-2; d_call: TRBD2; cdr3_length: 18; j_call: TRBJ2-2; cdr3_nt: TGTGCCAGCAGCCCGTCGGCTAGCGGGGGGGGTAACACCGGGGAGCTGTTTTTT; cdr3_aa: CASSPSASGGGNTGELFF
clone_size: .; v_call: TRBV7-3; d_call: .; cdr3_length: 15; j_call: TRBJ2-1; cdr3_nt: TGTGCCAGCAGCTTAGGCGGAAGGGGTGGCAATGAGCAGTTCTTC; cdr3_aa: CASSLGGRGGNEQFF
clone_size: .; v_call: TRBV27; d_call: TRBD2; cdr3_length: 16; j_call: TRBJ2-1; cdr3_nt: TGTGCCAGCATAGGGCTAGCGGGAGCTTCCTACAATGAGCAGTTCTTC; cdr3_aa: CASIGLAGASYNEQFF
clone_size: .; v_call: TRBV9; d_call: .; cdr3_length: 14; j_call: TRBJ1-6; cdr3_nt: TGTGCCAGCAGCTCCTCCCGGGTGGGTTCACCCCTCCACTTT; cdr3_aa: CASSSSRVGSPLHF
clone_size: .; v_call: TRBV11-2; d_call: TRBD1; cdr3_length: 18; j_call: TRBJ1-3; cdr3_nt: TGTGCCAGCAGCTCTCCCAGAGCGGACAGGGTCGGAAGGAACACCATATATTTT; cdr3_aa: CASSSPRADRVGRNTIYF
clone_size: .; v_call: TRBV2; d_call: .; cdr3_length: 11; j_call: TRBJ2-7; cdr3_nt: TGTGCCAGCAGTATGGGGGCCGAGCAGTACTTC; cdr3_aa: CASSMGAEQYF
clone_size: .; v_call: TRBV4-3; d_call: .; cdr3_length: 15; j_call: TRBJ2-3; cdr3_nt: TGCGCCAGCAGCAAGGAGGCCTCCCCGCCAGATACGCAGTATTTT; cdr3_aa: CASSKEASPPDTQYF
clone_size: .; v_call: TRBV9; d_call: TRBD1; cdr3_length: 20; j_call: TRBJ2-3; cdr3_nt: TGTGCCAGCAGCGTAGCTACTGGAAGGGGGCGTCTGATATTCGAAGATACGCAGTATTTT; cdr3_aa: CASSVATGRGRLIFEDTQYF
clone_size: .; v_call: TRBV7-2; d_call: TRBD2; cdr3_length: 15; j_call: TRBJ2-5; cdr3_nt: TGTGCCAGCAGCCCATGGACACGCGGGGGGGAGACCCAGTACTTC; cdr3_aa: CASSPWTRGGETQYF
clone_size: .; v_call: TRBV10-3; d_call: .; cdr3_length: 14; j_call: TRBJ1-1; cdr3_nt: TGTGCCATCAGTGAGTTTGGGGAGGACACTGAAGCTTTCTTT; cdr3_aa: CAISEFGEDTEAFF
clone_size: .; v_call: TRBV29-1; d_call: TRBD1; cdr3_length: 13; j_call: TRBJ2-1; cdr3_nt: TGCAGCAGTTATAGACAGGGTAGGAATGAGCAGTTCTTC; cdr3_aa: CSSYRQGRNEQFF
clone_size: .; v_call: TRBV2; d_call: .; cdr3_length: 15; j_call: TRBJ2-7; cdr3_nt: TGTGCCAGCAGTCAAAGGGTAACCAGGGAAAACGAGCAGTACTTC; cdr3_aa: CASSQRVTRENEQYF
clone_size: once; v_call: TRBV18; d_call: .; cdr3_length: 15; j_call: TRBJ2-2; cdr3_nt: TGTGCCAGCTCACCACCGCGAAGGAACACCGGGGAGCTGTTTTTT; cdr3_aa: CASSPPRRNTGELFF
clone_size: .; v_call: TRBV3-1/TRBV3-2; d_call: TRBD2; cdr3_length: 18; j_call: TRBJ2-1; cdr3_nt: TGTGCCAGCAGCCCGAAACATCCGGGACTATCCTCCTACAATGAGCAGTTCTTC; cdr3_aa: CASSPKHPGLSSYNEQFF
clone_size: .; v_call: TRBV5-4; d_call: .; cdr3_length: 15; j_call: TRBJ2-5; cdr3_nt: TGTGCCAGCAGCCCAAATCCCGGGAGCCAAGAGACCCAGTACTTC; cdr3_aa: CASSPNPGSQETQYF
clone_size: .; v_call: TRBV4-1; d_call: TRBD2; cdr3_length: 17; j_call: TRBJ2-1; cdr3_nt: TGCGCCAGCAGCCTCGGGACTAGCGGGGGTGCGTACAATGAGCAGTTCTTC; cdr3_aa: CASSLGTSGGAYNEQFF